One sample yielded the 27 T cell receptor beta chains listed below, sequenced in a study of blood T cell repertoires in COVID-19. Sequencing was performed with immunoSEQ multiplex PCR; in TCRdb, only in-frame clones are kept and a portion is missing. This sample has approximately 210,000 clones, with around 83% found just once. The sample taken for sequencing was peripheral blood. Every receptor here comes from a man aged 50-60 years with active or convalescent COVID-19.

V gene TRBV15 combines with J gene TRBJ1-4; D ambiguous. The germline gives CDR1 LNHNV, CDR2 YYDKDF (reference sequence). V lost 2 bases and J lost 15, with 16 bases in between. The CDR3 is 13 residues long. The CDR3 protein is CATSRNTPSPMFF. DNA for the CDR3: TGTGCCACCAGCAGAAATACTCCATCTCCTATGTTTTTT.

This clone was found a few times. The chain is built from TRBV3-1 (or the pseudogene TRBV3-2) and TRBJ1-1; D perhaps matches TRBD1 (6 bases). Germline V gene lookup returns CDR1 LGHDT and CDR2 YNNKEL (reference sequence). This CDR3 has 15 amino acids. The V gene lost 4 bases and the J gene lost 6 bases, with 18 bases spanning the gap. CDR3 amino acids: CASSPTSQGFPEAFF. CDR3 DNA sequence: TGTGCCAGCAGCCCTACCTCACAGGGATTCCCTGAAGCTTTCTTT.

The chain joins TRBV12-3 or TRBV12-4 to TRBJ1-5; 8 bases are a match to TRBD1. The CDR3 is made up of 13 amino acids. V gave up 6 bases and J gave up 5 bases; unmatched junction bases: 3. The CDR3 sequence is CASRDREDQPQHF. CDR3 nucleotides: TGTGCCAGCAGGGACAGGGAAGATCAGCCCCAGCATTTT.

This clone was seen just once. V usage is TRBV11-2 and J usage is TRBJ2-7; TRBD1 aligns across 7 bases. This CDR3 has 15 residues. The V segment lost 5 bases and the J segment 6 bases; nucleotides outside the gene matches: 13. Germline V lookup: CDR1 SGHAT, CDR2 FQNNGV. This CDR3 is CASSPRQGLIREQYF. CDR3 coding DNA: TGTGCCAGCAGCCCACGACAGGGCCTTATACGCGAGCAGTACTTC.

The gene calls are TRBV6-5 and TRBJ2-5; tentative D call: TRBD1 (5 bases). CDR3 length: 13 residues. The germline gives CDR1 MNHEY, CDR2 SVGAGI. V lost 3 bases and J lost 6, with 11 bases in between. As DNA, the CDR3 is TGTGCCAGCAGTTATGACAGCGACCAGACCCAGTACTTC. This sequence encodes CASSYDSDQTQYF.

This clone was detected once. This sequence joins TRBV6-5 and TRBJ2-3, with TRBD1 matching 7 bases. The V gene end was trimmed by 8 bases and the J gene end by 0 bases; junction bases not matched to a gene: 2. The CDR3 loop spans 13 amino acids. Germline values: CDR1 MNHEY, CDR2 SVGAGI. The CDR3 sequence: CASRDSSTDTQYF. The CDR3 coding sequence is TGTGCCAGCCGGGACAGCAGCACAGATACGCAGTATTTT.

This chain joins TRBV19 and TRBJ2-5; D remains ambiguous. The CDR3 extends over 13 amino acids. In germline, CDR1 is LNHDA, CDR2 SQIVND (reference sequence). V was clipped by 6 bases and J by 5 bases, with 13 bases between them. The CDR3 DNA follows: TGTGCCAGTAGCCGAAGTGACTGGGAGACCCAGTACTTC. Amino acid sequence: CASSRSDWETQYF.

V usage is TRBV9 and J usage is TRBJ1-1; a weak D match, TRBD1 (5 bases). Germline-derived CDR1 and CDR2 are SGDLS and YYNGEE. Trimming removed 3 bases from V and 1 base from J, with 19 bases in between. This CDR3 has 17 amino acids. CDR3 in amino acids: CASSARVRIGGNTEAFF. CDR3 coding DNA: TGTGCCAGCAGCGCAAGGGTCAGGATCGGGGGGAACACTGAAGCTTTCTTT.

The chain employs TRBV5-4 and TRBJ2-1, with 9 bases fitting TRBD2. CDR1 SGHNT and CDR2 YYREEE come from the germline V gene (reference sequence). The length of the CDR3 is 15 residues. With V trimmed by 4 bases and J by 4 bases, 6 bases remained unmatched. The DNA of the CDR3 is TGTGCCAGCAGCGTACCTAGCGGGACTTACAATGAGCAGTTCTTC. Protein sequence: CASSVPSGTYNEQFF.

In this sample, this clone turned up a few times. This chain links TRBV5-6 with TRBJ2-1, with D tentatively TRBD1 (7 bases). The CDR3 spans 14 residues. The germline V gene encodes CDR1 SGHDT and CDR2 YYEEEE. The V and J ends lost 3 bases and 6 bases respectively, with 13 bases between them. The CDR3 sequence is CASSWQGGPNEQFF. The CDR3 DNA reads as TGTGCCAGCAGCTGGCAGGGGGGCCCCAATGAGCAGTTCTTC.

The rearrangement joins TRBV19 to TRBJ2-6; TRBD2 matches at 7 bases. The CDR3 sequence is 19 residues long. V gave up 9 bases and J gave up 0 bases; unmatched junction bases: 17. The germline V gene encodes CDR1 LNHDA and CDR2 SQIVND (reference sequence). The CDR3 DNA sequence: TGTGCCAGCCGGACGGGAGGTAACTTCCTCGGCTCTGGGGCCAACGTCCTGACTTTC. Its translation is CASRTGGNFLGSGANVLTF. Drawing the rest from reference TRBV19 and TRBJ2-6, the complete variable domain is DGGITQSPKYLFRKEGQNVTLSCEQNLNHDAMYWYRQDPGQGLRLIYYSQIVNDFQKGDIAEGYSVSREKKESFPLTVTSAQKNPTAFYLCASRTGGNFLGSGANVLTFGAGSRLTVL.

The chain is built from TRBV16 and TRBJ1-1; D remains ambiguous. This CDR3 has 14 residues. Germline-derived CDR1 and CDR2 are KGHSY and FQNENV. Trimming took off 0 bases at V and 2 bases at J, with 7 bases between the two ends. The CDR3 reads CASSQSPGNTEAFF. CDR3 bases: TGTGCCAGCAGCCAATCCCCGGGAAACACTGAAGCTTTCTTT.

This clone was detected once. The chain joins TRBV28 to TRBJ1-5, with D perhaps TRBD1 (6 bases). CDR3 length equals 16 residues. V was cut by 1 base and J by 4 bases, with 14 bases left in between. CDR1 is MDHEN, CDR2 SYDVKM, per germline. The chain's CDR3 is CASSLSRRGGNQPQHF. The CDR3 DNA follows: TGTGCCAGCAGTTTATCTAGGAGGGGGGGTAATCAGCCCCAGCATTTT.

The chain combines TRBV6-5 with TRBJ1-1; tentative D call: TRBD1 (6 bases). The CDR3 is 11 residues long. Germline-derived CDR1 and CDR2 are MNHEY and SVGAGI. The V gene lost 6 bases and the J gene lost 6 bases, with 8 bases spanning the gap. CDR3 coding DNA: TGTGCCAGCAGACGACAGGCTGAAGCTTTCTTT. Translated: CASRRQAEAFF.

This chain joins TRBV4-1 and TRBJ2-3, with 10 bases identical to TRBD2. CDR1 is MGHRA, CDR2 YSYEKL, per germline. V dropped 3 bases and J dropped 0; count of bases not matched to a gene: 6. CDR3 length equals 17 residues. CDR3 in DNA: TGCGCCAGCAGCCAGGAGAGGGGACTAGCGAGCACAGATACGCAGTATTTT. Its translation is CASSQERGLASTDTQYF.

This rearrangement joins TRBV27 to TRBJ2-1; no firm D call. V was clipped by 3 bases and J by 6 bases, with 12 bases between them. The CDR3 runs 14 residues. Germline loops: CDR1 MNHEY, CDR2 SMNVEV (reference sequence). CDR3 sequence: CASSLLDSGNEQFF. The DNA of the CDR3 is TGTGCCAGCAGTTTGCTAGACTCGGGCAATGAGCAGTTCTTC.

This clone was seen ten or more times. The chain joins TRBV7-9 to TRBJ2-3, with TRBD2 identical over 8 bases. The CDR3 consists of 17 residues. With 1 base clipped from V and 4 bases from J, the junction kept 10 bases outside the gene matches. Germline V gives CDR1 SEHNR, CDR2 FQNEAQ (reference sequence). CDR3 region: CASSLGMGSGNSDTQYF. The CDR3 DNA reads as TGTGCCAGCAGCTTAGGAATGGGTAGCGGGAACTCAGATACGCAGTATTTT.

V gene TRBV5-1 combines with J gene TRBJ2-2; D is perhaps TRBD2 (6 bases). The CDR3 totals 14 residues. Germline lookup yields CDR1 SGHRS and CDR2 YFSETQ. V was clipped by 4 bases and J by 4 bases, with 11 bases between them. DNA for the CDR3: TGCGCCAGCAGCACCCAGGGAGGCACCGGGGAGCTGTTTTTT. Translated, it gives CASSTQGGTGELFF.

V usage is TRBV9 and J usage is TRBJ1-3; TRBD1 might be the D (5 bases). V was shortened by 4 bases and J by 4 bases, with 21 bases between the two germline ends. This CDR3 is 17 amino acids long. Looked up from germline, CDR1 is SGDLS and CDR2 is YYNGEE. The CDR3 region has the DNA TGTGCCAGCAGCCAATCGTTCCCCGGGGGTTACGGAAACACCATATATTTT. Amino acid sequence: CASSQSFPGGYGNTIYF.

This chain connects TRBV2 to TRBJ2-1, with 13 positions matching TRBD2. CDR1 is SNHLY, CDR2 FYNNEI, per germline. The CDR3 is made up of 16 amino acids. With 5 bases clipped from V and 3 bases from J, the junction kept 4 bases outside the gene matches. The CDR3 region has the DNA TGTGCCAGCAGTCAGGGACTAGCGGGGATCTACAATGAGCAGTTCTTC. Its protein product is CASSQGLAGIYNEQFF.

The DNA of the CDR3 is TGCGCCAGCAGCCAAGAGCAGCGGGAGGTTGAGCAGTTCTTC. It yields the protein CASSQEQREVEQFF. The gene calls are TRBV4-1 and TRBJ2-1; TRBD2 agrees at 9 bases. The CDR3 covers 14 residues. V lost 0 bases, J lost 9 bases, and 3 bases stayed unmatched. From germline, CDR1 is MGHRA and CDR2 YSYEKL.

Worth noting for this clone: One junction end does not reproduce the germline sequence, and a read error may be involved. The chain carries TRBV7-7 and TRBJ2-5; 9 nucleotides agree with TRBD2. Germline V lookup: CDR1 SSHAT, CDR2 FNYEAQ (reference sequence). This CDR3 is built from 15 residues. Here the CDR3 reads CASSSGAGGRQTQYF. The CDR3 DNA reads TGTGCTAGCAGCTCCGGTGCGGGGGGGCGGCAGACCCAGTACTTC. Full variable domain (rest looked up from reference TRBV7-7 and TRBJ2-5): GAGVSQSPRYKVTKRGQDVTLRCDPISSHATLYWYQQALGQGPEFLTYFNYEAQPDKSGLPSDRFSAERPEGSISTLTIQRTEQRDSAMYRCASSSGAGGRQTQYFGPGTRLLVL.

V gene TRBV27 combines with J gene TRBJ1-2, with TRBD1 as a possible D gene (5 bases). V lost 6 bases to trimming and J lost 6 bases, with 11 bases between them. The CDR3 covers 12 residues. Germline CDR1 MNHEY, CDR2 SMNVEV (reference sequence). The CDR3 region has the DNA TGTGCCAGCAGGGACCAGGGCAATGGCTACACCTTC. It codes for CASRDQGNGYTF.

In its sample, this clone was seen a few times. V is TRBV30 and J is TRBJ1-2, with D possibly TRBD1 on 5 matching bases. The CDR3 extends over 15 amino acids. Germline CDR1 and CDR2: GTSNPN and SVGIG (reference sequence). Trimming removed 2 bases at V and 0 bases at J, with 13 bases between. CDR3 amino acids: CAWSPQQVTNYGYTF. The DNA of the CDR3 is TGTGCCTGGAGTCCCCAACAGGTTACTAACTATGGCTACACCTTC. The full variable domain, with the rest looked up from reference TRBV30 and TRBJ1-2, is SQTIHQWPATLVQPVGSPLSLECTVEGTSNPNLYWYRQAAGRGLQLLFYSVGIGQISSEVPQNLSASRPQDRQFILSSKKLLLSDSGFYLCAWSPQQVTNYGYTFGSGTRLTVV.

The V gene is TRBV2, the J gene TRBJ1-6; TRBD1 agrees at 9 bases. There are 15 residues in the CDR3. After removal of 3 bases from V and 10 bases from J, the junction contained 7 bases not matched to a gene. CDR1 is SNHLY, CDR2 FYNNEI, per germline. CDR3 loop: CASSDYGTGSSPLHF. CDR3 nucleotide sequence: TGTGCCAGCAGTGATTACGGGACAGGGAGCTCACCCCTCCACTTT.

DNA of the CDR3: TGTGCCAGCAGCCCGGAGTACTCTGGAAACACCATATATTTT. Translated, it gives CASSPEYSGNTIYF. The chain uses TRBV7-9 and TRBJ1-3, with D unclear. CDR1 and CDR2 from the germline V gene are SEHNR and FQNEAQ (reference sequence). V gave up 5 bases and J gave up 0 bases, with 8 bases separating them. This CDR3 is 14 amino acids long. The full variable domain, rest sourced from reference TRBV7-9 and TRBJ1-3, is DTGVSQNPRHKITKRGQNVTFRCDPISEHNRLYWYRQTLGQGPEFLTYFQNEAQLEKSRLLSDRFSAERPKGSFSTLEIQRTEQGDSAMYLCASSPEYSGNTIYFGEGSWLTVV.

The rearrangement links TRBV9 to TRBJ2-2; unclear D gene. The CDR3 has 16 residues. The germline gives CDR1 SGDLS, CDR2 YYNGEE. The ends were cut back, 0 bases at V and 5 bases at J, with 14 bases in the middle. The CDR3 region is CASSVGRPPRTGELFF. Here the CDR3 DNA reads TGTGCCAGCAGCGTAGGGAGACCCCCCCGGACCGGGGAGCTGTTTTTT.